The source of this T cell receptor beta chain is a study of early T cells in non-severe SARS-CoV-2 infection. Overall study context: Unsorted whole-blood RNA was sequenced in bulk, leaving chains unpaired. Study-level findings and limits: Sequences matched to VDJdb favored anti-spike CD8 responses, while private and CD4 specificities were missed.

Germline lookup yields CDR1 LGHDT and CDR2 YNNKEL (reference sequence). Trimming removed 0 bases from V and 0 bases from J, with 8 bases in between. The CDR3 runs to 15 residues. About this clonotype itself: The antigen is not known.

Each cDNA molecule carried a unique molecular identifier. TCRdb itself ran the 5' RACE reads through MiXCR, one entry per CDR3 protein. Of 55,000 to 70,000 distinct CDR3 sequences listed, about 11% are singletons. The sequence came from an adult who was a healthcare worker with PCR-confirmed SARS-CoV-2 infection or an uninfected control (not recorded which). The donor label of this sample is uncertain. The sequencing here drew on whole blood, taken at baseline. This rearrangement joins TRBV3-1 to TRBJ1-2; unclear D gene. CDR3 region: CASSQEAGANYGYTF. In DNA, the CDR3 is TGTGCCAGCAGCCAAGAAGCAGGTGCTAACTATGGCTACACCTTC.